This TCR beta chain was documented in a study of OX40 agonist ivuxolimab in advanced cancers. Background on the study: From about 20 to 79 years was the age range, with a mean of about 54 years, and around 83% were male.

The table came from immunoSEQ multiplex PCR; TCRdb's copy has only in-frame clones and leaves some out. This table has 90,000 to 100,000 clones, roughly 87% appearing once. V was pared by 2 bases and J by 0 bases, with 7 bases between. Germline values: CDR1 KGHSH, CDR2 LQKENI. This CDR3 comprises 14 residues. This clonotype was sampled from an adult with an advanced solid tumor such as melanoma, head and neck, liver or kidney cancer. Specimen: CD4+ or CD8+ T cells sorted from blood, collected in a trial of the OX40 agonist ivuxolimab. The chain has TRBV18 and TRBJ1-1; D is ambiguous. The CDR3 DNA reads TGTGCCAGCTCACCATACGAGGTGAACACTGAAGCTTTCTTT. This gives the protein CASSPYEVNTEAFF.